This TCR beta chain emerged from a study of T cells in Graves' hyperthyroidism and ophthalmopathy. Looking at the study overall: Blood was drawn when the patient was first diagnosed and still untreated. General study findings and limits: Most thyroid-expanded clonotypes above 0.001 were also found in blood.

RNA transcripts served as the template for amplifying TCR beta CDR3 regions. First-round RT-PCR with HTBI primers amplified the TCR CDR3 region. MiXCR was run by TCRdb on the multiplex PCR reads, yielding one entry per CDR3 protein. This table has some 510,000 distinct CDR3 sequences, about a fifth appearing once. V shed 8 bases and J shed 3 bases, with 16 bases lying between them. The CDR3 length is 14 residues. Germline V gene sequence: CDR1 LNHDA, CDR2 SQIVND (reference sequence). Ten or more counts support this clonotype. Its antigen is unknown. Graves' hyperthyroidism qualified as stable when ophthalmopathy did not progress within 18 months. Clinical symptoms, serum thyroxine and TRAb, thyroid ultrasound and orbital computed tomography were used for the diagnoses.

The sequence was collected from a young man with Graves' hyperthyroidism. This rearrangement joins TRBV19 to TRBJ1-1; TRBD1 might be the D (5 bases). Sequences were obtained from blood. The CDR3 bases are TGTGCCAGTCTCGCTTTTCCGGGACACACTGAAGCTTTCTTT. Translating it yields CASLAFPGHTEAFF.